The 7 T cell receptor beta chains listed next were all sequenced from one sample in a study of blood T cells in healthy people across ages. Combining a sample-barcoded 5' primer with a J-beta primer mix, a second PCR ran for about 7 to 11 cycles. TCRdb redid the calling of the 5' RACE reads with MiXCR, one entry per CDR3 protein. The sample consists of about 1 million distinct CDR3 sequences, 20% to 25% of them appearing once. This sample also appeared in a second study, on T cells of mothers and their children.

The sequenced sample consisted of blood. The origin of the receptors is a girl aged 2 to 9 in good health.

J is TRBJ1-1 and V is TRBV5-1, with D possibly matching TRBD1 (5 bases). The CDR3 contains 14 residues. V lost 1 base, J lost 0 bases, and 7 bases lay in between. Per the germline V gene, CDR1 is SGHRS and CDR2 is YFSETQ. CDR3 DNA sequence: TGCGCCAGCAGCTTGTACAGGATGAACACTGAAGCTTTCTTT. It encodes CASSLYRMNTEAFF.

The chain employs TRBV6-1 and TRBJ2-1; 9 bases are a match to TRBD1. The junction had 7 bases not matched to a gene; V was cut back by 7 bases and J by 0 bases. The germline gives CDR1 MNHNS, CDR2 SASEGT. CDR3 length: 16 amino acids. In nucleotides, the CDR3 is TGTGCCAGCAAAGGACAGGGGAGGAGCTCCTACAATGAGCAGTTCTTC. Protein: CASKGQGRSSYNEQFF.

The rearrangement joins TRBV15 to TRBJ2-1; D remains ambiguous. Trimming took 5 bases from V and 4 from J, leaving 12 bases between them. The CDR3 sequence is 14 residues long. Looked up from germline, CDR1 is LNHNV and CDR2 is YYDKDF (reference sequence). The chain's CDR3 is CATSFVGDYNEQFF. The CDR3 nucleotides read TGTGCCACCAGCTTTGTTGGGGATTACAATGAGCAGTTCTTC. The full variable domain, its missing parts supplied by reference TRBV15 and TRBJ2-1, is DAMVIQNPRYQVTQFGKPVTLSCSQTLNHNVMYWYQQKSSQAPKLLFHYYDKDFNNEADTPDNFQSRRPNTSFCFLDIRSPGLGDTAMYLCATSFVGDYNEQFFGPGTRLTVL.

The chain has TRBV6-6 and TRBJ2-5, with D perhaps TRBD1 or TRBD2 (5 bases each). The J call may not be correct, given that the DNA end is closer to TRBJ2-7. Germline V gives CDR1 MNHNY, CDR2 SVGAGI (reference sequence). The CDR3 runs 12 residues. The DNA of the CDR3 is TGTGCCAGCGGGACGCAAGCCTACGAGCAGTACTTC. Protein product: CASGTQAYEQYF.

This clonotype was counted a few times. CDR3 in amino acids: CASSLVGGFRYQETQYF. CDR3 coding DNA: TGTGCCAGCAGCTTAGTGGGGGGGTTCCGGTACCAAGAGACCCAGTACTTC. The V and J genes are TRBV7-9 and TRBJ2-5, with TRBD2 matching over 7 bases. The germline CDR1 and CDR2 sequences are SEHNR and FQNEAQ (reference sequence). The CDR3 is 17 residues long. V dropped 1 base and J dropped 0; count of bases not matched to a gene: 8.

This clonotype showed up just a few times. The chain combines TRBV14 with TRBJ1-1; tentative D call: TRBD1 (5 bases). CDR1 SGHDN and CDR2 FVKESK come from the germline V gene. This CDR3 has 14 residues. V shed 5 bases and J shed 11 bases, with 21 bases lying between them. The CDR3 loop is CASSLSGRARGAFF. The CDR3 DNA is TGTGCCAGCAGCTTATCCGGCAGGGCGAGGGGCGCTTTCTTT.

This clonotype has a handful of counts. The gene calls are TRBV12-3 or TRBV12-4 and TRBJ2-5, with 8 bases that match TRBD1. The better agreement between TRBJ2-1 and the DNA end casts doubt on the J call. The CDR3 sequence is 14 residues long. CDR3 in amino acids: CASSLDRTGNEQFF. In DNA form, the CDR3 reads TGTGCCAGCAGTTTAGATCGGACAGGGAATGAGCAGTTCTTC.